This TCR beta chain was recorded in a study of blood T cells in healthy people across ages (dated by TCRdb to 2014 to 2015). Turning to the overall study: In model experiments, roughly one uniquely barcoded TCR beta cDNA molecule per two T cells was captured by template switching. Donors of different ages were randomly distributed across sequencing lanes to avoid experimental bias. The study analyzed two additional independent replicas of 1 million unique cDNA reads from the same blood draw for two donors, one aged 18 to 29 and one aged 80 or older. The donors were divided into four age groups: young (average approximately 15 years), middle-aged (about 39), aged (about 60) and long-lived (about 84). Age-related changes in TCR beta repertoire diversity were measured in the study by deep sequencing normalized with unique cDNA molecular identifiers.

The roughly 39 donors, aged about 6 to 100 years, were systemically healthy Caucasian individuals from Russia. Around 10 milliliters of peripheral blood were collected from each donor into EDTA-treated Vacutainer tubes. PBMCs were isolated by Ficoll-Paque density-gradient centrifugation, with at least 6 million obtained per sample. Trizol reagent was used to extract total RNA from the PBMCs, yielding at least 5 micrograms per sample. Naive CD45RAhigh/CD27high T cell percentages were measured by flow cytometry on a PBMC aliquot from every donor. The library was generated by 5' RACE. TCRdb records Illumina HiSeq 2500 as the sequencer. A second roughly 6 to 12 cycle PCR used a sample-barcoded 5' primer and a J-beta primer mix. A unique molecular identifier was introduced onto each TCR beta cDNA molecule by a template-switch 5' adaptor carrying 12 random nucleotides. Each sample yielded at least 2.5 million CDR3-containing paired-end reads. All of the RNA was converted into first-strand cDNA using the Mint cDNA synthesis kit, with a TRBC-specific oligonucleotide serving as the primer. After uracil-DNA glycosylase treatment, a first 18-cycle PCR used universal primers M1SS and BC2_uni_R on all cDNA. In the source study's methods: Normalization of each sample was performed by random selection of 1 million high-quality reads, each carrying a distinct molecular identifier. Reads with shared molecular identifiers were discarded instead of being binned into consensus sequences. MiTCR, with a Q25 quality threshold and the strictest error-elimination algorithm, was used for CDR3 identification, clonotype clustering and error correction. Lower-bound total TCR beta diversity was estimated with a nonparametric unseen species model using Euler transformation. Clones were called with MiXCR by TCRdb after fastp trimmed the public reads at Q25, and only in-frame beta chains were retained. Records with the same CDR3 protein are collapsed into one entry carrying the most frequent genes and DNA. The V and J calls and clone size come from TCRdb's table, not from the authors' own analysis. For this sample the table gives under 950,000 distinct CDR3 sequences, of which 22% were detected only once. The ten biggest clones cover less than 25% of the sample.

Remarks on this clonotype: What antigen it recognizes has not been identified. Within one base of it there is no much larger clone, and no base qualities were kept.

The CDR3 contains 14 residues, cysteine and phenylalanine counted. Left in the record is the CDR3 DNA by itself, 42 bases read in frame from the first base. Trimming costs V 9 bases and J 0 bases, and their ends lie 11 bases apart. CDR1 and CDR2 (KGHDR, SFDVKD) derive from the germline V gene. Overall study results and their limits: Total diversity estimates from one million sequenced T cells were considered lower bounds and underestimates. Since profiling was done on bulk unsorted PBMCs, naive and antigen-experienced compartments could not be conclusively compared. Because the CMV infection status of the donors was unknown, age-related changes in expanded clonotypes may potentially have been confounded. Compared with the aged group, the long-lived group had more naive CD4+ T cells, fewer expanded clones and increased TCR diversity, suggesting age selection. There was a strong correlation between observed TCR beta diversity and the percentage of naive T cells measured by flow cytometry. Observed TCR beta diversity per million T cells fell roughly linearly with age, and a significant reduction was already apparent by age roughly 41.

The source is a man between 65 and 85 years old in good health. The chain is encoded by TRBV24-1 joined to TRBJ2-1, and possibly TRBD2, on 5 matching bases. Sequencing used blood. The DNA reads as follows: TGTGCCACCGGGCCGGCGGGCTCCTACAATGAGCAGTTCTTC. It specifies CATGPAGSYNEQFF.